The 28 T cell receptor beta chains given below trace back to one sample, sequenced in a study of graft-versus-host responses after intestinal transplantation. Assay: immunoSEQ multiplex PCR; the TCRdb copy retains only in-frame clones and omits some. The table lists some 44,000 clones, around 96% of them singletons, with roughly 1.5% in the top ten. Specimen: PBMCs, collected approximately 360 days after intestinal transplant. The receptors shown here come from a human patient who received an intestinal transplant, so some T cells may come from the graft donor.

A remark on this clone: A read error may account for a junction end that differs from germline. This chain links TRBV7-3 with TRBJ2-1; D unclear. Per germline, CDR1 SGHTA and CDR2 FQGTGA. CDR3 length: 14 amino acids. In DNA form, the CDR3 reads TGTGCCAGCAGCTCCGCGACCTCCGACAATGAGCAGTTCTTC. Translated, it gives CASSSATSDNEQFF.

V gene TRBV7-3 combines with J gene TRBJ2-7; 12 bases agree with TRBD1. The CDR3 spans 15 residues. V was clipped by 2 bases and J by 10 bases; unmatched bases: 9. Per the germline V gene, CDR1 is SGHTA and CDR2 is FQGTGA. The CDR3 here is CASSLVPGQGADQYF. The CDR3 nucleotides read TGTGCCAGCAGCTTAGTTCCGGGACAGGGGGCTGACCAGTACTTC.

The rearrangement links TRBV2 to TRBJ2-5, with D hard to call. V was trimmed by 8 bases and J by 2 bases, leaving 12 bases between them. CDR1 and CDR2 from the germline V gene are SNHLY and FYNNEI. The CDR3 totals 13 residues. The CDR3 DNA follows: TGTGCCAGCCCAGAGGTGGGTCAAGAGACCCAGTACTTC. This encodes CASPEVGQETQYF.

The J gene is TRBJ2-5, the V gene TRBV19; tentative D call: TRBD2 (6 bases). The CDR3 is 13 amino acids. In germline, CDR1 is LNHDA, CDR2 SQIVND (reference sequence). The V and J ends lost 5 bases and 2 bases respectively, with 9 bases between them. The CDR3 protein is CASSSTRQETQYF. CDR3 in DNA: TGTGCCAGTAGTTCGACTAGGCAAGAGACCCAGTACTTC.

This chain connects TRBV18 to TRBJ2-7; TRBD1 might be the D (5 bases). Germline lookup yields CDR1 KGHSH and CDR2 LQKENI. The CDR3 length is 18 residues. Trimming took off 1 base at V and 1 base at J, with 20 bases between the two ends. CDR3 coding DNA: TGTGCCAGCTCACCACGGGTTCCAATTTTAGGGGATTCCTACGAGCAGTACTTC. Its translation is CASSPRVPILGDSYEQYF.

The chain recombines TRBV11-1 with TRBJ1-1, with 10 bases lining up with TRBD1. The CDR3 spans 14 residues. Germline loops: CDR1 SGHAT, CDR2 FQDESV (reference sequence). The V and J ends lost 5 bases and 5 bases, in that order; junction bases with no gene match: 5. The CDR3 nucleotides read TGTGCCAGCAGCCAAGACAGGGGGCGGACTGAAGCTTTCTTT. Amino acid sequence: CASSQDRGRTEAFF.

The chain couples TRBV28 to TRBJ1-2, with D possibly being TRBD1 (6 bases). The CDR3 length is 14 residues. Between the trimmed V and J ends, which lost 1 base and 8 bases, there was a span of 14 bases. Germline V CDR1 and CDR2: MDHEN, SYDVKM. CDR3 sequence: CASSLSPRGGGYTF. In DNA, the CDR3 is TGTGCCAGCAGTTTATCCCCAAGGGGGGGAGGCTACACCTTC.

This sequence joins TRBV28 and TRBJ2-7; the D is unclear. Germline loops: CDR1 MDHEN, CDR2 SYDVKM. The V end was cut by 9 bases, the J end by 9 bases, with 27 bases between. The CDR3 is made up of 15 amino acids. CDR3 sequence reads: CASHSLTGKLRGQYF. The CDR3 nucleotides are TGTGCCAGTCATTCTTTGACTGGAAAGCTACGAGGGCAGTACTTC.

A word on this clone: The sample holds other DNA sequences that translate to the same CDR3. The chain is built from TRBV5-1 and TRBJ2-1; TRBD2 might be the D (6 bases). V shed 0 bases and J shed 6 bases, with 10 bases lying between them. CDR1 is SGHRS, CDR2 YFSETQ, per germline. This CDR3 has 14 residues. The CDR3, as DNA: TGCGCCAGCAGCTTGGGGCGGGGCCTCAATGAGCAGTTCTTC. This translates into CASSLGRGLNEQFF.

The chain couples TRBV7-9 to TRBJ1-2, with D perhaps matching TRBD1 (6 bases). The germline V and J ends were trimmed by 3 bases and 1 base, with 15 bases remaining between them. This CDR3 has 16 residues. Germline V gene lookup returns CDR1 SEHNR and CDR2 FQNEAQ (reference sequence). The CDR3 DNA sequence: TGTGCCAGCAGCTTTCCGACAGGCTTGGGTAACTATGGCTACACCTTC. Protein: CASSFPTGLGNYGYTF.

J is TRBJ2-5 and V is TRBV11-3; 7 bases agree with TRBD1. This CDR3 comprises 14 residues. After removal of 3 bases from V and 1 base from J, the junction contained 2 bases not matched to a gene. Germline-derived CDR1 and CDR2 are SGHNT and YENEEA. This chain's CDR3 is CASSLRDSQETQYF. As DNA, the CDR3 is TGTGCCAGCAGCTTGAGGGACAGCCAAGAGACCCAGTACTTC.

J is TRBJ2-1 and V is TRBV5-4; 10 bases are a match to TRBD2. Per germline, CDR1 SGHNT and CDR2 YYREEE (reference sequence). With 4 bases clipped from V and 6 bases from J, the junction kept 7 bases outside the gene matches. CDR3 size: 15 residues. CDR3 sequence: CASSTSGGAFNEQFF. CDR3 nucleotides: TGTGCCAGCAGCACAAGCGGGGGGGCCTTCAATGAGCAGTTCTTC.

The chain couples TRBV28 to TRBJ2-1, with 7 bases lining up with TRBD2. J lost 1 base, V lost 3 bases, and 6 bases had no gene match. Germline CDR1 MDHEN, CDR2 SYDVKM. The CDR3 has 16 amino acids. CDR3 sequence (DNA): TGTGCCAGCAGTTTCGGACTAGAGCGATCCTACAATGAGCAGTTCTTC. Its translation: CASSFGLERSYNEQFF.

J is TRBJ2-1 and V is TRBV10-3; D is uncertain. The V gene's germline CDR1 is ENHRY and CDR2 SYGVKD. Trimming left V 0 bases short and J 7 bases short, with 10 bases between. The CDR3 length is 14 residues. The CDR3 DNA sequence: TGTGCCATCAGTGAGTCGTTTCTGAGGAATGAGCAGTTCTTC. This encodes CAISESFLRNEQFF.

The chain carries TRBV10-3 and TRBJ1-3; D perhaps matches TRBD1 (5 bases). Germline CDR1 is ENHRY and CDR2 is SYGVKD. This CDR3 comprises 15 residues. V lost 1 base, J lost 2 bases, and 9 bases lay in between. CDR3 sequence reads: CAISEFGGAGNTIYF. The CDR3 nucleotides read TGTGCCATCAGTGAGTTCGGGGGGGCTGGAAACACCATATATTTT.

CDR3 sequence reads: CAISETSTVQETQYF. The CDR3 region has the DNA TGTGCCATCAGTGAGACTTCTACAGTTCAAGAGACCCAGTACTTC. The chain is built from TRBV10-3 and TRBJ2-5; D is uncertain. Germline loops: CDR1 ENHRY, CDR2 SYGVKD. The CDR3 has 15 residues. The V gene lost 2 bases and the J gene lost 2 bases, with 12 bases spanning the gap.

The genes are TRBV11-3 and TRBJ2-3; 14 nucleotides align to TRBD2. Germline V gene lookup returns CDR1 SGHNT and CDR2 YENEEA. The CDR3 totals 17 residues. V was pared by 5 bases and J by 1 base, with 5 bases of the junction left unmatched. CDR3 region: CASSLGTSGGRTDTQYF. CDR3 DNA: TGTGCCAGCAGCCTAGGGACTAGCGGGGGCCGCACAGATACGCAGTATTTT.

The chain couples TRBV4-1 to TRBJ2-7; 7 bases agree with TRBD2. The CDR3 is 16 amino acids. V shed 1 base and J 3 bases; nucleotides not matched to a gene: 9. CDR1 and CDR2 from the germline V gene are MGHRA and YSYEKL. Written as DNA, the CDR3 is TGCGCCAGCAGCCAAGGGAGGGTAAGCGGGGACTACGAGCAGTACTTC. It encodes CASSQGRVSGDYEQYF.

J is TRBJ2-5 and V is TRBV28; TRBD2 agrees at 12 bases. The germline CDR1 and CDR2 sequences are MDHEN and SYDVKM. The CDR3 is made up of 18 amino acids. V shed 4 bases, J shed 4 bases, and the junction held 13 bases outside the gene matches. CDR3 nucleotides: TGTGCCAGCAGTTCCGGGGGGACTAGCGGGCCCCGGCGAGAGACCCAGTACTTC. Protein product: CASSSGGTSGPRRETQYF.

This clone was recorded once. This chain links TRBV5-1 with TRBJ2-7, with D possibly TRBD2 on 6 matching bases. This CDR3 spans 14 amino acids. V shed 3 bases and J shed 0 bases, with 10 bases lying between them. The germline CDR1 and CDR2 sequences are SGHRS and YFSETQ. The CDR3 loop reads CASSWEDGSYEQYF. In DNA, the CDR3 is TGCGCCAGCAGCTGGGAGGATGGCTCCTACGAGCAGTACTTC. The full variable domain, with the rest looked up from reference TRBV5-1 and TRBJ2-7, is KAGVTQTPRYLIKTRGQQVTLSCSPISGHRSVSWYQQTPGQGLQFLFEYFSETQRNKGNFPGRFSGRQFSNSRSEMNVSTLELGDSALYLCASSWEDGSYEQYFGPGTRLTVT.

The rearrangement uses TRBV28 and TRBJ2-1; D perhaps matches TRBD2 (5 bases). This CDR3 is built from 15 residues. V lost 7 bases and J 5 bases, leaving 18 bases between the germline ends. Germline CDR1 is MDHEN and CDR2 is SYDVKM. CDR3 sequence (DNA): TGTGCCAGCAATTTTCAGAGACTAAGGGACAATGAGCAGTTCTTC. This gives the protein CASNFQRLRDNEQFF.

J is TRBJ1-1 and V is TRBV6-5; 8 bases align to TRBD1. CDR3 size: 13 residues. V dropped 6 bases and J dropped 4; count of bases not matched to a gene: 4. Germline CDR1 reads MNHEY; CDR2 reads SVGAGI. The CDR3 loop reads CASRTGGSTEAFF. The DNA for the CDR3 is TGTGCCAGCAGAACAGGGGGAAGCACTGAAGCTTTCTTT.

The rearrangement joins TRBV7-3 to TRBJ2-2; possibly TRBD2 for D (6 bases). The CDR3 runs 17 residues. The V end was cut by 1 base, the J end by 3 bases, with 15 bases between. CDR1 SGHTA and CDR2 FQGTGA come from the germline V gene. The CDR3 nucleotides read TGTGCCAGCAGCTTAAGGGCCGGGTCGGGGGACACCGGGGAGCTGTTTTTT. As protein: CASSLRAGSGDTGELFF.

This chain links TRBV2 with TRBJ1-3; D gene uncertain. Per the germline V gene, CDR1 is SNHLY and CDR2 is FYNNEI. Deletions cut 6 bases from V and 4 bases from J, with 7 bases between. The CDR3 covers 12 residues. CDR3 in DNA: TGTGCCAGCAGGCCGGAGGGAAACACCATATATTTT. Protein: CASRPEGNTIYF.

The chain is built from TRBV6-6 and TRBJ2-7; possibly TRBD2 for D (5 bases). The CDR3 spans 14 residues. Germline V gives CDR1 MNHNY, CDR2 SVGAGI (reference sequence). Trimming pared 7 bases from V and 3 bases from J, leaving 16 bases between. The CDR3, as DNA: TGTGCCAGCAAATCCCGGGAAAGGATCTACGAGCAGTACTTC. It encodes CASKSRERIYEQYF.

The genes are TRBV4-1 and TRBJ2-7; 8 bases are a match to TRBD2. Germline lookup yields CDR1 MGHRA and CDR2 YSYEKL. V was pared by 4 bases and J by 2 bases, with 7 bases of the junction left unmatched. CDR3 length: 15 residues. CDR3 nucleotides: TGCGCCAGCAGCCCTCTGCCGGGGGGGGCCTACGAGCAGTACTTC. Its protein is CASSPLPGGAYEQYF.

The genes are TRBV2 and TRBJ2-1, with a weak D call TRBD2 (6 bases). CDR3 length: 15 amino acids. CDR1 SNHLY and CDR2 FYNNEI come from the germline V gene. V lost 4 bases to trimming and J lost 1 base, with 11 bases between them. This CDR3 reads CASSVGGSSYNEQFF. DNA for the CDR3: TGTGCCAGCAGTGTGGGGGGTAGTTCCTACAATGAGCAGTTCTTC. Drawing the rest from reference TRBV2 and TRBJ2-1, the complete variable domain is EPEVTQTPSHQVTQMGQEVILRCVPISNHLYFYWYRQILGQKVEFLVSFYNNEISEKSEIFDDQFSVERPDGSNFTLKIRSTKLEDSAMYFCASSVGGSSYNEQFFGPGTRLTVL.

V gene TRBV2 combines with J gene TRBJ2-7, with 8 nucleotides matching TRBD1. CDR3 length: 16 residues. The trim removed 9 bases at V and 3 bases at J, leaving 16 bases unmatched. Germline V gene data show CDR1 as SNHLY and CDR2 as FYNNEI. CDR3 amino acids: CASEALNRGKGYEQYF. DNA of the CDR3: TGTGCCAGTGAAGCCTTAAACAGGGGGAAAGGCTACGAGCAGTACTTC.